This T cell receptor (beta chain) was documented in a study of blood T cell repertoires in COVID-19. Study background: The cDNA or gDNA used as material had been derived from T cells, B-cell-depleted T cells, or PBMCs.

Germline V gene data show CDR1 as MDHEN and CDR2 as SYDVKM. The CDR3 loop spans 15 amino acids. Losses at the gene ends were 6 bases for V and 4 bases for J; bases not matched to a gene: 10. The authors' processing: Amplification of reference gene primers was used by the study to estimate nucleated cell counts. Sequencing used immunoSEQ multiplex PCR; TCRdb keeps in-frame clones, though not all of them. The D gene and trimming were derived from the DNA, and the V and J assignments and clone size from that table. This sample has fewer than 250,000 clones, with approximately 85% found just once. The chain uses TRBV28 and TRBJ1-1; 8 bases fit TRBD1. The origin of this receptor is a woman between 45 and 60 years old with active or convalescent COVID-19. The sequenced material came from peripheral blood. The CDR3 loop reads CASSRAGGLGTEAFF. CDR3 in DNA: TGTGCCAGCAGCCGCGCAGGGGGCTTGGGCACTGAAGCTTTCTTT.